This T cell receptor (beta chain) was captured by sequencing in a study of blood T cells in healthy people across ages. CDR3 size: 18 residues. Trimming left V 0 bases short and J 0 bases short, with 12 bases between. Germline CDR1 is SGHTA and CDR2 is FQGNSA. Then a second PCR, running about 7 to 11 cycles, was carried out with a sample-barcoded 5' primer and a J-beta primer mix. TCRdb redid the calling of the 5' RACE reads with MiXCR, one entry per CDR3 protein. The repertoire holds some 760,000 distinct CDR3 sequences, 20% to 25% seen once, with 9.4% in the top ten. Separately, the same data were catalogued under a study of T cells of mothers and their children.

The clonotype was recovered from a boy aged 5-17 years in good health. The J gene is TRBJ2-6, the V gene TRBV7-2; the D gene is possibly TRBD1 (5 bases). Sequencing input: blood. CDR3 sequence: CASSLAGRVNSGANVLTF. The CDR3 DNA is TGTGCCAGCAGCTTAGCGGGCAGGGTTAACTCTGGGGCCAACGTCCTGACTTTC.